The sequence of this TCR beta chain was determined in a study of blood T cell repertoires in COVID-19. Generated by immunoSEQ multiplex PCR, the TCRdb table keeps only in-frame clones and is missing some. The sample lists fewer than 250,000 clones, roughly nine tenths occurring once. The CDR3 spans 14 residues. V gave up 1 base and J gave up 8 bases, with 14 bases separating them. Per germline, CDR1 MNHNS and CDR2 SASEGT. What was sequenced was peripheral blood. This chain uses TRBV6-1 with TRBJ1-2; the D gene is possibly TRBD1 (6 bases). The sequence derives from a man between 25 and 39 years old with acute or convalescent COVID-19. The CDR3 coding sequence is TGTGCCAGCAGTGAAGATCCAGGGGCGCGGGGCTACACCTTC. Protein sequence: CASSEDPGARGYTF.